The 8 T cell receptor beta chains listed next were all sequenced from one sample in a study of blood T cell repertoires in COVID-19. Some clones are missing from TCRdb's copy, which holds only in-frame ones; the method was immunoSEQ multiplex PCR. The sample yields approximately 270,000 clones, just under 85% seen once. Material: peripheral blood. These TCRs come from a man older than 75 with acute or convalescent COVID-19.

The chain links TRBV24-1 to TRBJ2-7; D unresolved. Trimming stripped 3 bases from V and 1 base from J, with 9 bases between. The CDR3 totals 14 residues. The germline V gene has CDR1 KGHDR and CDR2 SFDVKD. The CDR3 spells CATSDQSVSYEQYF. CDR3 nucleotide sequence: TGTGCCACCAGTGATCAATCGGTATCCTACGAGCAGTACTTC.

The chain uses TRBV27 and TRBJ1-2; D is unclear. Germline V gene data show CDR1 as MNHEY and CDR2 as SMNVEV (reference sequence). This CDR3 contains 12 residues. Trimming stripped 2 bases from V and 8 bases from J, with 9 bases between. The CDR3 sequence: CASSLKGSGYTF. CDR3 in DNA: TGTGCCAGCAGTTTAAAAGGGAGCGGCTACACCTTC.

This rearrangement joins TRBV7-8 to TRBJ2-3, with 10 bases fitting TRBD2. CDR3 length: 15 amino acids. Germline CDR1 and CDR2: SGHVS and FQNEAQ. Trimming removed 2 bases from V and 4 bases from J; junction bases left unmatched: 3. CDR3 in amino acids: CASSLLAGAADTQYF. CDR3 DNA: TGTGCCAGCAGCTTACTAGCGGGAGCTGCAGATACGCAGTATTTT.

This clone appeared once. The J gene is TRBJ1-5, the V gene TRBV6-6, with TRBD1 as a possible D gene (5 bases). V was cut by 4 bases and J by 3 bases, with 16 bases left in between. Germline CDR1 is MNHNY and CDR2 is SVGAGI (reference sequence). This CDR3 spans 16 amino acids. The CDR3 coding sequence is TGTGCCAGCAGTTGGTCCGGGACTGAAAACAATCAGCCCCAGCATTTT. Its translation: CASSWSGTENNQPQHF.

The sample holds one count of this clone. The V gene is TRBV19, the J gene TRBJ1-6, with D possibly TRBD1 on 5 matching bases. Trimming removed 7 bases from V and 6 bases from J, with 19 bases in between. From germline, CDR1 is LNHDA and CDR2 SQIVND (reference sequence). The CDR3 sequence is 16 residues long. The CDR3 sequence: CASMELIRQGNSPLHF. Here the CDR3 DNA reads TGTGCCAGTATGGAGTTGATAAGGCAGGGTAATTCACCCCTCCACTTT.

The rearrangement uses TRBV5-1 and TRBJ1-4; 7 bases agree with TRBD1. The germline gives CDR1 SGHRS, CDR2 YFSETQ. This CDR3 has 14 amino acids. J gave up 7 bases and V 3 bases, and 6 bases lay outside the gene matches. CDR3 nucleotide sequence: TGCGCCAGCAGCTCAGGACAGGAGGCTGAAAAACTGTTTTTT. Its protein is CASSSGQEAEKLFF.

The V and J genes are TRBV3-1 (or the pseudogene TRBV3-2) and TRBJ1-3; D is unresolved. This CDR3 spans 15 amino acids. Germline V lookup: CDR1 LGHDT, CDR2 YNNKEL (reference sequence). The ends were cut back, 0 bases at V and 7 bases at J, with 13 bases in the middle. The CDR3 DNA reads TGTGCCAGCAGCCAAGATCGCGCGTTCAGGAACACCATATATTTT. Translated: CASSQDRAFRNTIYF.

Only a few counts were recorded for this clone. The J gene is TRBJ2-3, the V gene TRBV24-1; 7 bases map to TRBD2. The germline gives CDR1 KGHDR, CDR2 SFDVKD. The CDR3 is made up of 18 amino acids. V dropped 4 bases and J dropped 3; count of bases not matched to a gene: 15. The CDR3 coding sequence is TGTGCCACCAGTGACCCTGCCTCGACGGGAGGAAGGACAGATACGCAGTATTTT. Amino acids: CATSDPASTGGRTDTQYF.